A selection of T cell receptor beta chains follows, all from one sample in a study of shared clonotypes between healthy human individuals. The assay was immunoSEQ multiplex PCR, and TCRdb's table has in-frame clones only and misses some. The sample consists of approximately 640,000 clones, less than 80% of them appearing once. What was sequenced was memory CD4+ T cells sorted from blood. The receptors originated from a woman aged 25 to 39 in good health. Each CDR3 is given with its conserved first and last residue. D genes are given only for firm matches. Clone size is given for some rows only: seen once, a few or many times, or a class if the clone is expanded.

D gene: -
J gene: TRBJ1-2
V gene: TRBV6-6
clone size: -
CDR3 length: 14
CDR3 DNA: TGTGCCAGCAGTAGAGACAGTAGGAACTATGGCTACACCTTC
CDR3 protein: CASSRDSRNYGYTF

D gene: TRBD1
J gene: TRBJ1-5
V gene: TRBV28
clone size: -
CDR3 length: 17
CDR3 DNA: TGTGCCAGCAGTATAGGGGGAGCAGGGGGACTCAATCAGCCCCAGCATTTT
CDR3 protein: CASSIGGAGGLNQPQHF

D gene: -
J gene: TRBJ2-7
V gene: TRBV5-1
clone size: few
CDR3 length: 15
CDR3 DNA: TGCGCCAGCAGCGTAGCGTTGGGACGTGCCTACGAGCAGTACTTC
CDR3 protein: CASSVALGRAYEQYF

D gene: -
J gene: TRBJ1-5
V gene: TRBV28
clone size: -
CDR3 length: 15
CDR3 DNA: TGTGCCAGCAGTTTACCTGACAGTAACAATCAGCCCCAGCATTTT
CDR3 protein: CASSLPDSNNQPQHF

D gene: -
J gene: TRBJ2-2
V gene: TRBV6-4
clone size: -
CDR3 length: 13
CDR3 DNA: TGTGCCAGCAGTTTATTCGGACCCGGGGAGCTGTTTTTT
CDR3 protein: CASSLFGPGELFF

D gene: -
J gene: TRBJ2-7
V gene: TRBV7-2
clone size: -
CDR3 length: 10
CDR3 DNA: TGTGCCAGCGGTGTTTCCGAGCAGTACTTC
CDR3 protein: CASGVSEQYF

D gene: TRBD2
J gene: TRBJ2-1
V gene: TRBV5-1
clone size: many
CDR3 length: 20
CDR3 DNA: TGCGCCAGCAGTTACAAACCCGGGACTAGCGGGACGATCCGGTACAATGAGCAGTTCTTC
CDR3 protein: CASSYKPGTSGTIRYNEQFF

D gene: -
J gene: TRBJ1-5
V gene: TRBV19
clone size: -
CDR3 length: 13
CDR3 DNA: TGTGCCAGTAGTCCGGACTGGAGAGGGCCCCAGCATTTT
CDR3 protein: CASSPDWRGPQHF

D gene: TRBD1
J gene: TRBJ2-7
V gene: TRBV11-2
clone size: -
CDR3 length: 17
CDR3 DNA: TGTGCCAGCAGCCTTGACAGGGGCGCTGACCTTCCCTACGAGCAGTACTTC
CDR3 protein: CASSLDRGADLPYEQYF

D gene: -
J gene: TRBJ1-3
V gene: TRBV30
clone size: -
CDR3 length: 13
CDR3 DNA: TGTGCCTGGAGTGGGGCATCTGGAAACACCATATATTTT
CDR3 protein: CAWSGASGNTIYF

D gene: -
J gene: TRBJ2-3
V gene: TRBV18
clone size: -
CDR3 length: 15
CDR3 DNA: TGTGCCACCTCTCCGACTAGTACGGGCACAGATACGCAGTATTTT
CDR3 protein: CATSPTSTGTDTQYF

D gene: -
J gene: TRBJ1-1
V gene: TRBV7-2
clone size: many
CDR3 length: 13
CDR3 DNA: TGTGCCAGCAGCTTAGCGGCCGGTAGAGGGGCTTTCTTT
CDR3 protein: CASSLAAGRGAFF

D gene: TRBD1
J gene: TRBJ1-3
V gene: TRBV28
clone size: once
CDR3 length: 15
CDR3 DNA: TGTGCCAGTAACCGACAGGGGAACTCTGGAAACACCATATATTTT
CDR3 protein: CASNRQGNSGNTIYF

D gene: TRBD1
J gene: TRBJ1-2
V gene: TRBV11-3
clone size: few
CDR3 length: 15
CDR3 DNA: TGTGCCAGCAGCACCTGGGACAGTAGGCGGGATGGCTACACCTTC
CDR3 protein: CASSTWDSRRDGYTF

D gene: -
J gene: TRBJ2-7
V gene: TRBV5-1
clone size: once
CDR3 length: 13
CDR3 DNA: TGCGCCAGCAGCTTGGGATACAGGGACGAGCAGTACTTC
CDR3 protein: CASSLGYRDEQYF

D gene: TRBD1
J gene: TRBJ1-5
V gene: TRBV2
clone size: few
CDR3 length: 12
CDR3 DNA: TGTGCCAGCACAGGGGGAGGTGGGCCCCAGCATTTT
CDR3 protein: CASTGGGGPQHF

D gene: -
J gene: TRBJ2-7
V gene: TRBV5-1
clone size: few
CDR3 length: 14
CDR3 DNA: TGCGCCAGCAGCCACGGGGAACGGGGCTACGAGCAGTACTTC
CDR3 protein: CASSHGERGYEQYF

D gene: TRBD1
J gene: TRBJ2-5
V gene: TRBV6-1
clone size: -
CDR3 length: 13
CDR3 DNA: TGTGCCAGCAGCTGGGGACAGCAAGAGACCCAGTACTTC
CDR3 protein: CASSWGQQETQYF

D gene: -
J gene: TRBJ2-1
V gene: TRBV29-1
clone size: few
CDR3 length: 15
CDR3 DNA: TGCAGCGTTGAATTTGGAAGTCGACCCGACAATGAGCAGTTCTTC
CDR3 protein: CSVEFGSRPDNEQFF

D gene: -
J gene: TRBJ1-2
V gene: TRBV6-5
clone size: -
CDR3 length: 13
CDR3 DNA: TGTGCCAGCAGGGTTAGGTCTGGTGATGGCTACACCTTC
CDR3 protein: CASRVRSGDGYTF

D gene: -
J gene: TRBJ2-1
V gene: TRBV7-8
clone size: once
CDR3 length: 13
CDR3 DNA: TGTGCCAGCAGCTTAGACCCGGTTGGGGAGCAGTTCTTC
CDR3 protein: CASSLDPVGEQFF

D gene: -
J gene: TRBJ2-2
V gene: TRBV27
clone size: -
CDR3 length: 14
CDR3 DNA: TGTGCCAGCAGCCCTCTAGTTTACGCCGGGGAGCTGTTTTTT
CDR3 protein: CASSPLVYAGELFF

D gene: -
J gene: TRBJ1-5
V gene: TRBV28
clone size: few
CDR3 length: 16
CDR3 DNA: TGTGCCAGCAGGGACGGGACCCTTGTGGCGAATCAGCCCCAGCATTTT
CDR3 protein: CASRDGTLVANQPQHF

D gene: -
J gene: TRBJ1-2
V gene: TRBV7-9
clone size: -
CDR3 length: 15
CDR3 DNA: TGTGCCAGCAGCCCCACGAGGGACGGGTTCTATGGCTACACCTTC
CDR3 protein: CASSPTRDGFYGYTF

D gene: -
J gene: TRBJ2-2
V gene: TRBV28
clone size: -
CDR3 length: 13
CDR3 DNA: TGTGCCAGCAGCAGTTCGAACACCGGGGAGCTGTTTTTT
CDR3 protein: CASSSSNTGELFF

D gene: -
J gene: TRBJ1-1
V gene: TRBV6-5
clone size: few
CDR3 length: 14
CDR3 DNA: TGTGCCAGCAGTTACGAGGGGGTGGGCACTGAAGCTTTCTTT
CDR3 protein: CASSYEGVGTEAFF

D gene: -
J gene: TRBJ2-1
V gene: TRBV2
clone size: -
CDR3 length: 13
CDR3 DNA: TGTGCCAGCAGGCCTGCTTGGGGCGTGGAGCAGTTCTTC
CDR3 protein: CASRPAWGVEQFF

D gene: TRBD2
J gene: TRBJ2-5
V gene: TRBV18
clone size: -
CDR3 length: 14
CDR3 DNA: TGTGCCAGCACCGAACTAGCGGACTTAGAGACCCAGTACTTC
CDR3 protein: CASTELADLETQYF

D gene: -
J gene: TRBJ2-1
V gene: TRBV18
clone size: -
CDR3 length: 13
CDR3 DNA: TGTGCCAGCTCACCACCTTCGGGAAATGAGCAGTTCTTC
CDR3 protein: CASSPPSGNEQFF

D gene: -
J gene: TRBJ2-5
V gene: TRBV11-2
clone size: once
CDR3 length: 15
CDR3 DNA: TGTGCCAGCAGCCCTGCCTGGGCAGTCGGAGAGACCCAGTACTTC
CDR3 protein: CASSPAWAVGETQYF

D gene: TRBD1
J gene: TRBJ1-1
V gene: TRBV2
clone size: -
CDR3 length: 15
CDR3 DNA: TGTGCCAGCAGTGCCAGACAGGGGGCGAACACTGAAGCTTTCTTT
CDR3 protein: CASSARQGANTEAFF

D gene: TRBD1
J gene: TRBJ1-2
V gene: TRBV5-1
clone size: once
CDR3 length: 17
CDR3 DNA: TGCGCCAGCAGCTTGGGAGAGACAGGGGGCGGGAGCTATGGCTACACCTTC
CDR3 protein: CASSLGETGGGSYGYTF

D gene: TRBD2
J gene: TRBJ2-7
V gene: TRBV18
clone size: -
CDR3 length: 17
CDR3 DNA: TGTGCCAGCTCACCACAAAGCGGGAGGGACCCCTTGGGCGAGCAGTACTTC
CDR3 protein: CASSPQSGRDPLGEQYF

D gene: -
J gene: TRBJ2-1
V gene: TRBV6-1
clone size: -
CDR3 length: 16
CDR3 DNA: TGTGCCAGCAGTGTGACTCTAGCGCACTCCTACAATGAGCAGTTCTTC
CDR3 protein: CASSVTLAHSYNEQFF

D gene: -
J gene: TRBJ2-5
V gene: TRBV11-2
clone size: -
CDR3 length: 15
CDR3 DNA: TGTGCCAGCAGCCCATATGGACCCCTACAAGAGACCCAGTACTTC
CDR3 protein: CASSPYGPLQETQYF